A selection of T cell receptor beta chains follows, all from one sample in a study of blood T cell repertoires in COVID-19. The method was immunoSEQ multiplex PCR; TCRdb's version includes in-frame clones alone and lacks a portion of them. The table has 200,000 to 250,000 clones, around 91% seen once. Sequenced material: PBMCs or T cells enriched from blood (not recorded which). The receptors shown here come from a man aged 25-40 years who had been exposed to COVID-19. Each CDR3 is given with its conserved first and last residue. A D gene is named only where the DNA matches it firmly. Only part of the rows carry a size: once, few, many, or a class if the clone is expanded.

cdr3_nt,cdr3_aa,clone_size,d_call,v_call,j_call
TGCGCCAGCAGTGAGACTAGTACCGGGGAGCTGTTTTTT,CASSETSTGELFF,.,.,TRBV10-2,TRBJ2-2
TGTGCCAGCAGCCGAACTAGCGGGGTCTCAGGGGAGACCCAGTACTTC,CASSRTSGVSGETQYF,.,TRBD2,TRBV9,TRBJ2-5
TGTGCCAGCAGCTTAGATGTAAACACTGAAGCTTTCTTT,CASSLDVNTEAFF,.,.,TRBV11-3,TRBJ1-1
TGTGCCAGCAGCCAAGAATATGCGTACTATGGCTACACCTTC,CASSQEYAYYGYTF,.,.,TRBV3-1/TRBV3-2,TRBJ1-2
TGTGCCAGTAGTATGGGTACTAATCGTAACTACATTCAGTACTTC,CASSMGTNRNYIQYF,.,.,TRBV19,TRBJ2-4
TGTGCCAGTAGTATTGGCACAGGGGGCGGGCAGCCCCAGCATTTT,CASSIGTGGGQPQHF,.,TRBD1,TRBV19,TRBJ1-5
TGTGCCAGCAGCCCCCCGACCCCTAGCGGGGCCGCGAACACCGGGGAGCTGTTTTTT,CASSPPTPSGAANTGELFF,.,TRBD2,TRBV7-9,TRBJ2-2
TGTGCCAGCTCACCAGATTATAGCGGGGGCTACGAGCAGTACTTC,CASSPDYSGGYEQYF,few,TRBD2,TRBV18,TRBJ2-7
TGCGCCAGCAGCTTGGCCGGGACAGGGGAAGAGACCCAGTACTTC,CASSLAGTGEETQYF,.,TRBD1,TRBV5-1,TRBJ2-5
TGTGCCAGCGAACAACACTCCATAACAGAACGGAACAATGAGCAGTTCTTC,CASEQHSITERNNEQFF,.,.,TRBV7-8,TRBJ2-1
TGTGCCAGCCTCTCCAGGGTTCATTCTGAAGCTTTCTTT,CASLSRVHSEAFF,.,.,TRBV6-7,TRBJ1-1
TGTGCCAGCAGACCGCGACAGGGCCCGACCCAGGACTTC,CASRPRQGPTQDF,.,TRBD1,TRBV12-3/TRBV12-4,TRBJ2-7
TGCGCCAGCAGTCGGGGGTCTGGGGCCAACGTCCTGACTTTC,CASSRGSGANVLTF,.,.,TRBV5-1,TRBJ2-6
TGTGCCTGGAGCTATGACAGGGGGATTTCCTACGAGCAGTACTTC,CAWSYDRGISYEQYF,.,TRBD1,TRBV30,TRBJ2-7
TGCAGCGGACAGGAGCATAGGCCCCAGCATTTT,CSGQEHRPQHF,.,TRBD1,TRBV20-1,TRBJ1-5
TGTGCCAGCAAGGGGGCCCGCCGGGATACGCAGTATTTT,CASKGARRDTQYF,.,TRBD1,TRBV2,TRBJ2-3
TGTGCCAGTACCCGGGGTAGCGGGGGTTCTAGCACAGATACGCAGTATTTT,CASTRGSGGSSTDTQYF,.,TRBD2,TRBV19,TRBJ2-3
TGTGCCAGTAAAGACCACAGGGATATCACCTACGAGCAGTACTTC,CASKDHRDITYEQYF,.,.,TRBV2,TRBJ2-7
TGCGCCAGCAGCTCTACAGGGGGCGTATCAGCTGAGCAGTTCTTC,CASSSTGGVSAEQFF,once,TRBD1,TRBV5-1,TRBJ2-1
TGTGCCAGCACGGAGTCTAGCGGGGGGCCTAGCACAGATACGCAGTATTTT,CASTESSGGPSTDTQYF,.,TRBD2,TRBV2,TRBJ2-3
TGCGCCAGCAGCTTGTGGGAGGCTAACTATGGCTACACCTTC,CASSLWEANYGYTF,.,.,TRBV5-1,TRBJ1-2
TGTGCCAGTCGGGCACAGGGGCTTAGCGCTGGAAACACCATATATTTT,CASRAQGLSAGNTIYF,.,TRBD1,TRBV19,TRBJ1-3
TGTGCCAGCAGTGAAGAAACAGGCGTCCTCCATGGCTACACCTTC,CASSEETGVLHGYTF,.,.,TRBV2,TRBJ1-2
TGTGCCAGTAGTATCGGCAGGGGCAGGTACGAGCAGTACTTC,CASSIGRGRYEQYF,.,.,TRBV19,TRBJ2-7
TGCGCCAGCAGCCGGGAGAGACAGGGACGGGCTTTCTTT,CASSRERQGRAFF,.,TRBD1,TRBV5-1,TRBJ1-1
TGTGCCAGCAGCTTAGTGGGACAGGGCCAAGAGACCCAGTACTTC,CASSLVGQGQETQYF,few,TRBD1,TRBV11-2,TRBJ2-5
TGTGCCAGTAGTGGAGGGGGACAGCCAAATGAAAAACTGTTTTTT,CASSGGGQPNEKLFF,.,TRBD1,TRBV19,TRBJ1-4
TGTGCCAGCAGCACACTAGCGGGTGACGAGCAGTACTTC,CASSTLAGDEQYF,.,TRBD2,TRBV5-5,TRBJ2-7
TGCGCCAGCAGACCGGGACAGAACACAGATACGCAGTATTTT,CASRPGQNTDTQYF,.,TRBD1,TRBV5-1,TRBJ2-3
TGTGCCTGGAGGCCGGGACAGGGGGCCAAAAACATTCAGTACTTC,CAWRPGQGAKNIQYF,.,TRBD1,TRBV30,TRBJ2-4
TGTGCCAGCACGGGAATTTCGGCTCTTAATTCACCCCTCCACTTT,CASTGISALNSPLHF,.,.,TRBV6-5,TRBJ1-6
TGCGCCAGCAGCCCCCGCAGGGAGGGGACCTACGAGCAGTACTTC,CASSPRREGTYEQYF,.,TRBD2,TRBV5-1,TRBJ2-7
TGTGCCTGTAACCGGGATTTAGGCGAGACCCAGTACTTC,CACNRDLGETQYF,.,.,TRBV30,TRBJ2-5
TGTGCCTGGAGCGAATTCAGTCAGGGGATTAAGTTCTTC,CAWSEFSQGIKFF,.,.,TRBV30,TRBJ2-1
TGTGCCAGCAGTCAGGCCGGATCAGGTCACTACGAGCAGTACTTC,CASSQAGSGHYEQYF,once,.,TRBV7-6,TRBJ2-7
TGTGCCACCAATTCCGGGGAGGAGACCCAGTACTTC,CATNSGEETQYF,.,.,TRBV15,TRBJ2-5
TGTGCCACCAGTGATTCCGAGGACAGAGGGACCTCCTACGAGCAGTACTTC,CATSDSEDRGTSYEQYF,.,.,TRBV24-1,TRBJ2-7
TGTGCCAGCAGTGCCCGGACAGGGGGGTACACCGGGGAGCTGTTTTTT,CASSARTGGYTGELFF,.,TRBD1,TRBV6-1,TRBJ2-2
TGTGCCAGCAGCTTATTGGGGGGGGCCACAGATACGCAGTATTTT,CASSLLGGATDTQYF,.,.,TRBV7-3,TRBJ2-3
TGCAGCGTTGGTGGAGCGGGGGTCTACAATGAGCAGTTCTTC,CSVGGAGVYNEQFF,.,TRBD2,TRBV29-1,TRBJ2-1
TGTGCCAGCTTTAGCGGGGGGCTCTCAGTTGAGCAGTTCTTC,CASFSGGLSVEQFF,.,TRBD2,TRBV6-5,TRBJ2-1
TGTGCCAGTAGTTCCCGATCGGGTAGTCAGCCCCAGCATTTT,CASSSRSGSQPQHF,.,.,TRBV19,TRBJ1-5
TGCAGCGTTACAGGGGGATCCTACAATGAGCAGTTCTTC,CSVTGGSYNEQFF,.,TRBD1,TRBV29-1,TRBJ2-1
TGTGCCAGCAGCCAGGACAGGGGGCTTAGTCAGCCCCAGCATTTT,CASSQDRGLSQPQHF,.,TRBD1,TRBV7-2,TRBJ1-5
TGCAGCGCCAGGGGACGACAGGGGGACGAGCAGTACTTC,CSARGRQGDEQYF,.,TRBD1,TRBV29-1,TRBJ2-7
TGTGCCAGCAGCTCACCGGGACAGGGAGTCTATGAGCAGTTCTTC,CASSSPGQGVYEQFF,.,TRBD1,TRBV5-5,TRBJ2-1
TGTGCCAGCAGCTTAGGTGGCATACCCCTCCACTTT,CASSLGGIPLHF,.,.,TRBV7-9,TRBJ1-6
TGTGCCAGCAGCCGCTCTACAGGGGGCGGTGGAAACACCATATATTTT,CASSRSTGGGGNTIYF,.,TRBD1,TRBV4-2,TRBJ1-3
TGCGCCAGCAGCCAAGACAGAACTAATAATTCACCCCTCCACTTT,CASSQDRTNNSPLHF,.,.,TRBV4-3,TRBJ1-6
TGTGCCAGCAGCCAAGATTTGGGACAGGGGGCAGACATTCAGTACTTC,CASSQDLGQGADIQYF,few,TRBD1,TRBV3-1/TRBV3-2,TRBJ2-4
TGTGCCGTAGGACTAGCGGGCTACCTGAACACCGGGGAGCTGTTTTTT,CAVGLAGYLNTGELFF,.,TRBD2,TRBV3-1/TRBV3-2,TRBJ2-2
TGCGCCAGCAGTCCCACTTTGGGGGCTTTTGAAAAACTGTTTTTT,CASSPTLGAFEKLFF,.,.,TRBV4-1,TRBJ1-4
TGTGCCACCAGCATGATCCGGGACTATATCTATGAGCAGTTCTTC,CATSMIRDYIYEQFF,.,TRBD2,TRBV15,TRBJ2-1
TGTGCCACCAGCAGTCCGGGACAGGAACCCACCGGGGAGCTGTTTTTT,CATSSPGQEPTGELFF,.,TRBD1,TRBV15,TRBJ2-2
TGTGCCAGCAGCTTGGGTAGCGGGGGGATAGCCTACGAGCAGTACTTC,CASSLGSGGIAYEQYF,.,TRBD2,TRBV11-2,TRBJ2-7
TGTGCCAGCAGCTTAGGGCAAACCGGGACAGGGGGAAATTCACCCCTCCACTTT,CASSLGQTGTGGNSPLHF,.,TRBD1,TRBV11-3,TRBJ1-6
TGTGCCAGTAGAACTAGCGGGGGGCCGAGTGGAGAGCAGTACTTC,CASRTSGGPSGEQYF,few,TRBD2,TRBV19,TRBJ2-7
TGTGCCAGTAGTATGGGCTGGGGGGGCACCTACGAGCAGTACTTC,CASSMGWGGTYEQYF,.,.,TRBV19,TRBJ2-7
TGTGCCAGCAGCCCTTACGGGACTAGGGAAGAGACCCAGTACTTC,CASSPYGTREETQYF,.,TRBD2,TRBV7-2,TRBJ2-5